This TCR beta chain is from a study of regulatory T cells in long-lasting Graves disease. A few counts support this clonotype. Its antigen remains unidentified. Sample time point: newly diagnosed GD, antithyroid drugs for less than 3 months. PBMC-derived RNA was used for the TCR library. The CDR3 loop spans 13 amino acids. The trim removed 4 bases at V and 1 base at J, leaving 4 bases unmatched. Germline V gene data show CDR1 as GTSNPN and CDR2 as SVGIG (reference sequence). Combining iRepertoire HTBI primers with Arm-PCR of CDR3 regions, the authors built TCR beta libraries. A single record per CDR3 protein comes from TCRdb applying MiXCR to the multiplex PCR reads. The sample contains 520,000 or so distinct CDR3 sequences, approximately 12% of which appear only once. Findings and caveats of the study: The study found persistent patients shared more public clonotypes (over 2,500) than new patients (approximately 870).

A further study also used this sample, focusing on T cells in Graves' hyperthyroidism and ophthalmopathy. As that study records: The HTBI set primed first-round TCR CDR3 RT-PCR.

The sequence derives from a woman in her thirties with Graves disease. This rearrangement joins TRBV30 to TRBJ2-7, with TRBD1 matching over 7 bases. The material was peripheral blood mononuclear cells (PBMCs), obtained at new diagnosis, from a patient treated with antithyroid drugs. The CDR3 region is CAWNLGQSYEQYF. In nucleotides, the CDR3 is TGTGCCTGGAACCTGGGACAGTCCTACGAGCAGTACTTC.